This paragraph reports one TCR beta chain. Its antigen remains unknown. The data are from a study of cytotoxic CD8 clonotypes in ibrutinib-treated CLL. Whole-study results and caveats: The clonality rise at ibrutinib response reflected private clonotype expansion. Before falling back toward baseline at progression, clonality had risen at the time of ibrutinib response.

The CDR3 is 12 amino acids. Trimming cost V 5 bases and J 5 bases, with 8 bases left between them. Germline V gives CDR1 SGHNT, CDR2 YENEEA. TCRdb keeps only in-frame clones here, not all; method: immunoSEQ multiplex PCR. The sample includes about 300,000 clones, less than 85% of them seen just once. The chain carries TRBV11-3 and TRBJ2-3; D gene ambiguous. The sequence was obtained from a human donor with chronic lymphocytic leukemia. The sequencing here drew on PBMCs, taken at disease progression, from a patient treated with ibrutinib. CDR3 DNA sequence: TGTGCCAGCAGCGGGGTTATAGATACGCAGTATTTT. Translated: CASSGVIDTQYF.